One and the same sample provided the 16 T cell receptor beta chains below, sequenced in a study of blood T cells in healthy people across ages (dated by TCRdb to about 2015). Preparation of the library involved 5' RACE. The reads were generated on an Illumina HiSeq 2500. The second PCR ran for about 6 to 11 cycles and used a J-beta primer mix along with a sample-barcoded 5' primer. TCRdb itself trimmed the public reads at Q25 with fastp, ran MiXCR and retained productive beta chains. Duplicate CDR3 protein sequences are folded into a single record with the most common DNA and genes. The table for this sample lists about 1,400,000 distinct CDR3 sequences; about 43% of them were counted only once. The top ten hold 7.9% of the sample. Specimen: blood. All receptors derive from a woman under 30 in good health.

The rearrangement joins TRBV20-1 to TRBJ1-2; D is uncertain. CDR3 length equals 11 residues. Looked up from germline, CDR1 is DFQATT and CDR2 is SNEGSKA (reference sequence). Trimming removed 4 bases from V and 3 bases from J, with 6 bases in between. The CDR3 region has the DNA TGCAGTGCTATTCGCGACTATGGCTACACCTTC. Translating gives CSAIRDYGYTF.

The chain carries TRBV27 and TRBJ2-7, with TRBD2 matching over 7 bases. The end of the DNA is better explained by TRBJ2-5, so the J call may be wrong. In germline, CDR1 is MNHEY, CDR2 SMNVEV (reference sequence). This CDR3 spans 14 amino acids. Here the CDR3 reads CASSPGLVMETQYF. CDR3 sequence (DNA): TGTGCCAGCAGCCCCGGACTAGTGATGGAGACCCAGTACTTC.

The V and J genes are TRBV6-5 and TRBJ2-2; D is perhaps TRBD2 (6 bases). Germline-derived CDR1 and CDR2 are MNHEY and SVGAGI. The CDR3 spans 15 residues. The V end was cut by 6 bases, the J end by 3 bases, with 14 bases between. CDR3 residues: CASRQLAGDTGELFF. The CDR3 region has the DNA TGTGCCAGCAGACAACTAGCCGGGGACACCGGGGAGCTGTTTTTT.

This chain links TRBV7-2 with TRBJ2-7, with D possibly TRBD1 on 6 matching bases. The CDR3 is 14 amino acids. The germline CDR1 and CDR2 sequences are SGHTA and FQGNSA. V shed 5 bases and J shed 0 bases, with 11 bases lying between them. The CDR3 DNA follows: TGTGCCAGCAGCCGAAGGGGGAGCTCCTACGAGCAGTACTTC. It is translated as CASSRRGSSYEQYF.

This clonotype was found a few times. The J gene is TRBJ2-1, the V gene TRBV11-2; 10 bases match TRBD2. The CDR3 runs 15 residues. V was pared by 5 bases and J by 9 bases, with 10 bases of the junction left unmatched. The V gene's germline CDR1 is SGHAT and CDR2 FQNNGV. The CDR3 sequence is CASSNSGGPPTEQFF. CDR3 nucleotide sequence: TGTGCCAGCAGCAATAGCGGGGGGCCTCCCACTGAGCAGTTCTTC.

The sample holds many counts of this clonotype. The V and J genes are TRBV7-2 and TRBJ2-7; D gene uncertain. There are 13 residues in the CDR3. CDR1 and CDR2 from the germline V gene are SGHTA and FQGNSA. V lost 1 base, J lost 4 bases, and 8 bases lay in between. This CDR3 reads CASSLDPLYEQYF. The CDR3 region has the DNA TGTGCCAGCAGCTTAGACCCCCTTTACGAGCAGTACTTC.

This chain connects TRBV6-1 to TRBJ1-2; 7 bases align to TRBD1. The CDR3 is 13 residues long. CDR1 is MNHNS and CDR2 is SASEGT in the germline V gene. V was clipped by 2 bases and J by 6 bases; unmatched bases: 3. CDR3 in amino acids: CASSELTGDGYTF. For the CDR3, the DNA is TGTGCCAGCAGTGAACTAACAGGGGATGGCTACACCTTC.

The V and J genes are TRBV2 and TRBJ1-2, with 9 bases that match TRBD1. V trimming: 6 bases; J trimming: 1 base; junction bases outside the gene matches: 3. The CDR3 has 14 amino acids. Germline lookup yields CDR1 SNHLY and CDR2 FYNNEI. The CDR3 is CASRGTGFNYGYTF. The CDR3 nucleotides read TGTGCCAGCAGGGGGACAGGGTTTAACTATGGCTACACCTTC. The entire variable domain, with the rest obtained from reference TRBV2 and TRBJ1-2, is as follows: EPEVTQTPSHQVTQMGQEVILRCVPISNHLYFYWYRQILGQKVEFLVSFYNNEISEKSEIFDDQFSVERPDGSNFTLKIRSTKLEDSAMYFCASRGTGFNYGYTFGSGTRLTVV.

The genes are TRBV7-8 and TRBJ2-3; the D gene is possibly TRBD2 (6 bases). Trimming left V 7 bases short and J 6 bases short, with 26 bases between. The CDR3 extends over 17 amino acids. Germline V gene sequence: CDR1 SGHVS, CDR2 FQNEAQ. This chain's CDR3 is CASNSEIGTAGWDTQYF. The CDR3, as DNA: TGTGCCAGCAACTCAGAGATAGGTACGGCGGGGTGGGATACGCAGTATTTT. Using reference TRBV7-8 and TRBJ2-3 for the parts outside the CDR3, the full variable domain is GAGVSQSPRYKVAKRGQDVALRCDPISGHVSLFWYQQALGQGPEFLTYFQNEAQLDKSGLPSDRFFAERPEGSVSTLKIQRTQQEDSAVYLCASNSEIGTAGWDTQYFGPGTRLTVL.

V and J are TRBV11-2 and TRBJ2-1; the match to TRBD2 covers 7 bases. The CDR3 is 18 residues long. Germline CDR1 reads SGHAT; CDR2 reads FQNNGV. The junction had 16 bases not matched to a gene; V was cut back by 3 bases and J by 5 bases. The CDR3 protein is CASSLTGAGTLADNEQFF. The CDR3 DNA reads as TGTGCCAGCAGCTTGACGGGAGCGGGGACTCTAGCTGACAATGAGCAGTTCTTC.

The rearrangement links TRBV12-3 or TRBV12-4 to TRBJ2-2; 11 nucleotides align to TRBD2. The junction had 10 bases not matched to a gene; V was cut back by 6 bases and J by 1 base. This CDR3 region has 18 residues. Written as DNA, the CDR3 is TGTGCCAGCAGCCGCAATCCTCTAGCGGGAGGGAACACCGGGGAGCTGTTTTTT. It yields the protein CASSRNPLAGGNTGELFF.

V gene TRBV24-1 combines with J gene TRBJ2-5; 9 bases agree with TRBD2. Germline lookup yields CDR1 KGHDR and CDR2 SFDVKD. With 0 bases clipped from V and 2 bases from J, the junction kept 6 bases outside the gene matches. CDR3 length equals 17 residues. CDR3 loop: CATSDLLASGEQETQYF. Written as DNA, the CDR3 is TGTGCCACCAGTGATTTGTTGGCTAGCGGGGAACAAGAGACCCAGTACTTC.

The CDR3 sequence is CASSSRIFNGELFF. The DNA of the CDR3 is TGTGCCAGCAGCTCCCGGATATTCAACGGGGAGCTGTTTTTT. V gene TRBV7-3 combines with J gene TRBJ2-2; D is unclear. The CDR3 is 14 amino acids. V shed 4 bases and J shed 7 bases, with 13 bases lying between them. Germline V lookup: CDR1 SGHTA, CDR2 FQGTGA. Drawing the rest from reference TRBV7-3 and TRBJ2-2, the complete variable domain is GAGVSQTPSNKVTEKGKYVELRCDPISGHTALYWYRQSLGQGPEFLIYFQGTGAADDSGLPNDRFFAVRPEGSVSTLKIQRTERGDSAVYLCASSSRIFNGELFFGEGSRLTVL.

The chain employs TRBV12-3 or TRBV12-4 and TRBJ2-5; D remains unclear. The V gene lost 1 base and the J gene lost 4 bases, with 13 bases spanning the gap. The CDR3 is 15 amino acids. The CDR3 region is CASSLGGWRTETQYF. In DNA form, the CDR3 reads TGTGCCAGCAGTTTAGGCGGCTGGAGAACAGAGACCCAGTACTTC.

This clonotype appeared a single time. V and J are TRBV7-2 and TRBJ2-2, with a possible D match to TRBD2 (6 bases). The CDR3 has 16 residues. From germline, CDR1 is SGHTA and CDR2 FQGNSA. Trimming left V 3 bases short and J 7 bases short, with 18 bases between. The CDR3 nucleotides are TGTGCCAGCAGCTTTTTTCTAGCGAGAGGAATCGGGGAGCTGTTTTTT. Translation gives CASSFFLARGIGELFF.

This clonotype turned up a few times. The genes are TRBV7-2 and TRBJ2-1; D possibly matches TRBD1 or TRBD2 (5 bases each). The CDR3 extends over 13 amino acids. Germline-derived CDR1 and CDR2 are SGHTA and FQGNSA. V was clipped by 10 bases and J by 4 bases, with 14 bases between them. The CDR3 loop is CATANGGYNEQFF. The CDR3 DNA reads TGTGCCACCGCAAATGGGGGTTACAATGAGCAGTTCTTC.